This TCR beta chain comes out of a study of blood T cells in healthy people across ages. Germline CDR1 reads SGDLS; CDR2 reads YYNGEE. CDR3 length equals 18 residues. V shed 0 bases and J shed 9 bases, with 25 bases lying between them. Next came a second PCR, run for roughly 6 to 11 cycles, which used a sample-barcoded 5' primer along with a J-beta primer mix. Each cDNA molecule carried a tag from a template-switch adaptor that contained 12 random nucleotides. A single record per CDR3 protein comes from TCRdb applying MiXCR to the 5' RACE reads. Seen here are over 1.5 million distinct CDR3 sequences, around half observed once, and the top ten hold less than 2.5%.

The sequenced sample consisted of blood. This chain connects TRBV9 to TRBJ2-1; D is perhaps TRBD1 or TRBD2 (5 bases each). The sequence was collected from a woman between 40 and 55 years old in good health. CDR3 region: CASSVEGPGTPFIGEQFF. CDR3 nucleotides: TGTGCCAGCAGCGTAGAGGGTCCCGGGACCCCCTTTATCGGTGAGCAGTTCTTC.